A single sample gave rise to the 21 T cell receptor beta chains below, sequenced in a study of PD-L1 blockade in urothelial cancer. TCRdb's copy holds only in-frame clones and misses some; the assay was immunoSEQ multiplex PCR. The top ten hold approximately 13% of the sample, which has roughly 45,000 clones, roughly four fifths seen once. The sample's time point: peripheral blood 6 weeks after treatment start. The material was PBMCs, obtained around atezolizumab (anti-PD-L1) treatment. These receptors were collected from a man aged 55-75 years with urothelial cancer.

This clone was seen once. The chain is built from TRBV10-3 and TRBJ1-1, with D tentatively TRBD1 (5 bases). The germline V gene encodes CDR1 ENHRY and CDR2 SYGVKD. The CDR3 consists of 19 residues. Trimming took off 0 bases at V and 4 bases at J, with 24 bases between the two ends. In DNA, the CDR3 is TGTGCCATCAGTGAGTCGTTGGGGACTAGCTCTAAATTAAGCACTGAAGCTTTCTTT. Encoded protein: CAISESLGTSSKLSTEAFF.

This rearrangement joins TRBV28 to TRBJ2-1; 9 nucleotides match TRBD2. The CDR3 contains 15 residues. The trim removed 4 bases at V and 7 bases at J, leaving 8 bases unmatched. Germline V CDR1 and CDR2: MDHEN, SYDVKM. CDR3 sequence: CASSSLAGVENEQFF. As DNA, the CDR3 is TGTGCCAGCAGTTCCTTAGCGGGAGTGGAGAATGAGCAGTTCTTC.

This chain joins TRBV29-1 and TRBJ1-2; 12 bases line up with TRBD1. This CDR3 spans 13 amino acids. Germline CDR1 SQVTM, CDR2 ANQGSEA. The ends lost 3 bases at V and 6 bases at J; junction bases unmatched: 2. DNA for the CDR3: TGCAGCGTTGAGGGGACAGGGGGCAATGGCTACACCTTC. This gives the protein CSVEGTGGNGYTF.

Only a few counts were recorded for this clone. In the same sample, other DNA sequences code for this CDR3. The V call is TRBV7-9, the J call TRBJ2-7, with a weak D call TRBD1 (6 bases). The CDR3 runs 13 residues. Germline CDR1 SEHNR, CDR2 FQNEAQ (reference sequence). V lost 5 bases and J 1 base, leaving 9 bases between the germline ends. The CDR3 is CASSPGTSYEQYF. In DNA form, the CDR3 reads TGTGCCAGCAGCCCCGGGACATCCTACGAGCAGTACTTC.

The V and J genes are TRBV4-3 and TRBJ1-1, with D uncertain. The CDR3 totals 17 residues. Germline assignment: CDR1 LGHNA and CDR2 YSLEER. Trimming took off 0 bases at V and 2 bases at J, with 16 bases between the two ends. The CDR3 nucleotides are TGCGCCAGCAGCCAAGAATTTTCTCCGGGGAAAAACACTGAAGCTTTCTTT. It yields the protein CASSQEFSPGKNTEAFF.

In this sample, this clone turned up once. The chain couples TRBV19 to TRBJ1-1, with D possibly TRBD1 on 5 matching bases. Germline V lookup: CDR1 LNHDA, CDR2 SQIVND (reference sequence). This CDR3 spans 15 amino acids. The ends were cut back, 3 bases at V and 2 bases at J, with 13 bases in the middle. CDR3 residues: CASSIGGRANTEAFF. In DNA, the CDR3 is TGTGCCAGTAGTATTGGCGGCAGGGCAAACACTGAAGCTTTCTTT. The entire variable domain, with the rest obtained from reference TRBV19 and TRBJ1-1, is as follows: DGGITQSPKYLFRKEGQNVTLSCEQNLNHDAMYWYRQDPGQGLRLIYYSQIVNDFQKGDIAEGYSVSREKKESFPLTVTSAQKNPTAFYLCASSIGGRANTEAFFGQGTRLTVV.

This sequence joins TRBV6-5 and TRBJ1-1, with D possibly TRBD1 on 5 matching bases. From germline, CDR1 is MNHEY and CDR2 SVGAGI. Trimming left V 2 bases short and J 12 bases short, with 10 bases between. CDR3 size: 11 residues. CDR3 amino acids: CASSYTGLTFF. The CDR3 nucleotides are TGTGCCAGCAGTTACACAGGTCTGACTTTCTTT.

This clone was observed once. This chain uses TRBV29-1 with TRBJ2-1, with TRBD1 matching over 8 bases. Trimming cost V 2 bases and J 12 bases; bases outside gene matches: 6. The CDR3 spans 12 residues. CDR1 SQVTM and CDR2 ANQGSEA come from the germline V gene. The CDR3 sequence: CSVEIQGASQFF. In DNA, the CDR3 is TGCAGCGTTGAAATTCAGGGGGCATCGCAGTTCTTC.

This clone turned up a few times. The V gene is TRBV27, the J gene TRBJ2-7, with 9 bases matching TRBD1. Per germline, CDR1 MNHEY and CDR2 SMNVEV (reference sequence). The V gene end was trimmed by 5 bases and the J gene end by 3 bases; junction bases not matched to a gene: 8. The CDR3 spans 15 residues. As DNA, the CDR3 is TGTGCCAGCAGTGCAACACAGGGGGCCTTCTACGAGCAGTACTTC. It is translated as CASSATQGAFYEQYF.

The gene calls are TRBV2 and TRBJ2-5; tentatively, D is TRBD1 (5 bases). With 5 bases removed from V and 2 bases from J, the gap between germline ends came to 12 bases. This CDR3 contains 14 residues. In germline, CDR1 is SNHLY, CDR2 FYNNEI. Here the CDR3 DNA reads TGTGCCAGCAGTCTCGACAGAACTCAAGAGACCCAGTACTTC. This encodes CASSLDRTQETQYF.

The CDR3 sequence is CASSAGPGLAEQYF. CDR3 coding DNA: TGTGCCAGCAGCGCAGGGCCGGGACTAGCCGAGCAGTACTTC. This sequence joins TRBV9 and TRBJ2-7, with 9 nucleotides matching TRBD2. Germline CDR1 SGDLS, CDR2 YYNGEE. V dropped 3 bases and J dropped 6; count of bases not matched to a gene: 7. The CDR3 totals 14 residues.

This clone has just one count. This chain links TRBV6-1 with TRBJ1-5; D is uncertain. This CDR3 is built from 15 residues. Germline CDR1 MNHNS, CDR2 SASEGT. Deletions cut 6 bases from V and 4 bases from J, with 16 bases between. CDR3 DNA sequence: TGTGCCAGCAGCTTTGTCCTGGAACTAAATCAGCCCCAGCATTTT. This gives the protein CASSFVLELNQPQHF.

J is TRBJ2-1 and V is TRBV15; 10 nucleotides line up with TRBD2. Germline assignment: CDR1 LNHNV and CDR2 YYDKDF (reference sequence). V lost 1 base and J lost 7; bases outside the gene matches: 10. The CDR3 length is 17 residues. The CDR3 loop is CATSRVPSGRGRNEQFF. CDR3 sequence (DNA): TGTGCCACCAGCAGAGTACCCAGCGGGAGGGGTAGAAATGAGCAGTTCTTC.

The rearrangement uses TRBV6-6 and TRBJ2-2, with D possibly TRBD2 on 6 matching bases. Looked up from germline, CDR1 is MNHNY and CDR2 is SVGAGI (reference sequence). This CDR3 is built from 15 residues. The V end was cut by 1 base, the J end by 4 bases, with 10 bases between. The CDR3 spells CASSYWLGGTGELFF. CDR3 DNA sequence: TGTGCCAGCAGTTACTGGCTGGGGGGCACCGGGGAGCTGTTTTTT.

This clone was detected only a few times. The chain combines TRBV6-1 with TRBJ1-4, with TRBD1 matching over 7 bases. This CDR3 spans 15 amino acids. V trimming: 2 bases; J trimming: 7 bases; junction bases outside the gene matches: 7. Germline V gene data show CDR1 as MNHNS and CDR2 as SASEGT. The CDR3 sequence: CASSEFGDRFEKLFF. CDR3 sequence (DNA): TGTGCCAGCAGTGAATTTGGGGACAGATTTGAAAAACTGTTTTTT.

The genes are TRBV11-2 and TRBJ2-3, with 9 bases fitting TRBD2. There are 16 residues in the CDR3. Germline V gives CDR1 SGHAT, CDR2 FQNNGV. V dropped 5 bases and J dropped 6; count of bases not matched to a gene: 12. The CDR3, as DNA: TGTGCCAGCAGCGTGAGGTCTAGCGGGGTTCCGGATACGCAGTATTTT. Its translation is CASSVRSSGVPDTQYF.

The CDR3 DNA is TGTGCCAGCAGTATCGGGGGGGGCGTCGGCTACACCTTC. Amino acid sequence: CASSIGGGVGYTF. The chain couples TRBV28 to TRBJ1-2; possible D gene TRBD1, 6 bases. Germline V gene sequence: CDR1 MDHEN, CDR2 SYDVKM. CDR3 length equals 13 residues. V lost 5 bases to trimming and J lost 8 bases, with 15 bases between them.

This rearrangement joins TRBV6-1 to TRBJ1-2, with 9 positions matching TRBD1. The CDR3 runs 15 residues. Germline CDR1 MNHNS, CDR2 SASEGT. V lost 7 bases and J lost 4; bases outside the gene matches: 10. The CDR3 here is CASTPRTGDFYGYTF. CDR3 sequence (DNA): TGTGCCAGCACCCCCAGGACAGGGGACTTCTATGGCTACACCTTC.

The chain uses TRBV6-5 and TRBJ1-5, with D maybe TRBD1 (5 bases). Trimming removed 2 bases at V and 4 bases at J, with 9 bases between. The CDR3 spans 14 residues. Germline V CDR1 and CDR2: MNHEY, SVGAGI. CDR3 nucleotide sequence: TGTGCCAGCAGTTACGGGGCAGGGAATCAGCCCCAGCATTTT. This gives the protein CASSYGAGNQPQHF.

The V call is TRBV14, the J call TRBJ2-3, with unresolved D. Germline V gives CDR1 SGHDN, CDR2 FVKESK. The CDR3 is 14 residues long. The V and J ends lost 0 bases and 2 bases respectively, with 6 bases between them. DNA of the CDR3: TGTGCCAGCAGCCAAGATCTCGTCACAGATACGCAGTATTTT. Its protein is CASSQDLVTDTQYF.

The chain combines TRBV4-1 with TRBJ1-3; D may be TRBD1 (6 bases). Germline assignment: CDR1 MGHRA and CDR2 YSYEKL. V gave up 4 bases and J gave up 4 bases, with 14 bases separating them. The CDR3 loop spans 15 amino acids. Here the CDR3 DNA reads TGCGCCAGCAGCCCCCACAGGGATGTAGGAAACACCATATATTTT. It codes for CASSPHRDVGNTIYF.